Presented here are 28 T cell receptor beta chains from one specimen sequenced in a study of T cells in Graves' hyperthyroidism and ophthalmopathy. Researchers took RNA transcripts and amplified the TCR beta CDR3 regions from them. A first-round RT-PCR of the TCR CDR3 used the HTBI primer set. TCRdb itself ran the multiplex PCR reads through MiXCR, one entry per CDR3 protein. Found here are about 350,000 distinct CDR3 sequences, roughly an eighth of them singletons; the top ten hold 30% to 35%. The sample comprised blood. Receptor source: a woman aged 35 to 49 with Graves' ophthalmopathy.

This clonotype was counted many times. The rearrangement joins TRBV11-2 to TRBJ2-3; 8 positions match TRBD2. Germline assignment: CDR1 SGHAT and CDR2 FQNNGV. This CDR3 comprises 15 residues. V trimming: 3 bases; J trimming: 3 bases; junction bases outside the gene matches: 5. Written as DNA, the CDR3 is TGTGCCAGCAGCTTCCGCGGGAGGCCTACAGATACGCAGTATTTT. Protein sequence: CASSFRGRPTDTQYF.

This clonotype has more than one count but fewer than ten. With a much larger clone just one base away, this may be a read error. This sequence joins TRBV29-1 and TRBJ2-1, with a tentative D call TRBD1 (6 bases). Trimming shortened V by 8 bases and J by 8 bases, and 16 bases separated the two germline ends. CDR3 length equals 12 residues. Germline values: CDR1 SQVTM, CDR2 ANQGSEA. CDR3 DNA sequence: TGCAGCTCCGGACAGCTGGGGGATGAGCAGTTCTTC. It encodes CSSGQLGDEQFF.

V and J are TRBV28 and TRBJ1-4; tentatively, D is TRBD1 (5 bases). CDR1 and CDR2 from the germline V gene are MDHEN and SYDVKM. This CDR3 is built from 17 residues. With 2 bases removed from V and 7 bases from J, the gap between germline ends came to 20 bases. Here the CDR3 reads CASSLKESRRTSEKLFF. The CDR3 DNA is TGTGCCAGCAGTTTAAAGGAAAGTCGTCGGACAAGTGAAAAACTGTTTTTT.

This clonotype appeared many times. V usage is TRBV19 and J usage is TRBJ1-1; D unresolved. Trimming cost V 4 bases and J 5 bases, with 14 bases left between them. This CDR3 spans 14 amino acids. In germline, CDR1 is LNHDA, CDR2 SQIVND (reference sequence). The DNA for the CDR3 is TGTGCCAGTAGTACCGTCGCGGGTCGAACTGAAGCTTTCTTT. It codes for CASSTVAGRTEAFF. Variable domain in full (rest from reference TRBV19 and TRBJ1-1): DGGITQSPKYLFRKEGQNVTLSCEQNLNHDAMYWYRQDPGQGLRLIYYSQIVNDFQKGDIAEGYSVSREKKESFPLTVTSAQKNPTAFYLCASSTVAGRTEAFFGQGTRLTVV.

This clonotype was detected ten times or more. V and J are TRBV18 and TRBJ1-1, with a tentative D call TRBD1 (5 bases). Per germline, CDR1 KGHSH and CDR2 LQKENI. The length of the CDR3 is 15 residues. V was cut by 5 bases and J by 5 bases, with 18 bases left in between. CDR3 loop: CASSRAGGRATEAFF. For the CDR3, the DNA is TGTGCCAGCTCAAGGGCTGGGGGGAGGGCTACTGAAGCTTTCTTT. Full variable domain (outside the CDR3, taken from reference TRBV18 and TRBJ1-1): NAGVMQNPRHLVRRRGQEARLRCSPMKGHSHVYWYRQLPEEGLKFMVYLQKENIIDESGMPKERFSAEFPKEGPSILRIQQVVRGDSAAYFCASSRAGGRATEAFFGQGTRLTVV.

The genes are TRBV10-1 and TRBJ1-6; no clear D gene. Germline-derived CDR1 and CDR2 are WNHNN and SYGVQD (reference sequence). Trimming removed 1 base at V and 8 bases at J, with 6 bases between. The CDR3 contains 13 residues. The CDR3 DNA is TGCGCCAGCAGTGAGTTCTTTGATTCACCCCTCCACTTT. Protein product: CASSEFFDSPLHF.

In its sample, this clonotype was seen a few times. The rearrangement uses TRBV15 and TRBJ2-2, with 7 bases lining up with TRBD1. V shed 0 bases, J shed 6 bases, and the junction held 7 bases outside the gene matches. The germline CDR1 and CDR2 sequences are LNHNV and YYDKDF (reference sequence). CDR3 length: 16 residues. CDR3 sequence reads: CATSRDGRQGAGELFF. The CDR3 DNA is TGTGCCACCAGCAGAGATGGTCGGCAGGGGGCCGGGGAGCTGTTTTTT.

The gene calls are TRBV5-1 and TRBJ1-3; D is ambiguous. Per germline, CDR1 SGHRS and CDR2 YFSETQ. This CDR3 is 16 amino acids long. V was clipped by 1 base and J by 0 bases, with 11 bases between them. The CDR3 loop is CASSLSPGDSGNTIYF. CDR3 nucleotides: TGCGCCAGCAGCTTGAGTCCAGGTGACTCTGGAAACACCATATATTTT.

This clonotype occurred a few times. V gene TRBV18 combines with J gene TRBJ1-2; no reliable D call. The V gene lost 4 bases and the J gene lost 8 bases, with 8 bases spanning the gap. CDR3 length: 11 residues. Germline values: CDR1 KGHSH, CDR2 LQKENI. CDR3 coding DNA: TGTGCCAGCTCACTGAATCGGGGCTACACCTTC. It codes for CASSLNRGYTF.

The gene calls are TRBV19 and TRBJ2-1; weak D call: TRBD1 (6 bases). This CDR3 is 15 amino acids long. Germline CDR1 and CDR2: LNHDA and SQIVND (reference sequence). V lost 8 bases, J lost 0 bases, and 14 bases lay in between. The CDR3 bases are TGTGCCAGTGCTAAGGGGGATAGCTCCTACAATGAGCAGTTCTTC. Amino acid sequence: CASAKGDSSYNEQFF.

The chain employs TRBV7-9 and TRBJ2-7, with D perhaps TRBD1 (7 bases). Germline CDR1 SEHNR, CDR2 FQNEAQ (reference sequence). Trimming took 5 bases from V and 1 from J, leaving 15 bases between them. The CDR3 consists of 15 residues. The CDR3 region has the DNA TGTGCCAGCAGCCCCCGCGGGACAGCATCCTACGAGCAGTACTTC. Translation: CASSPRGTASYEQYF. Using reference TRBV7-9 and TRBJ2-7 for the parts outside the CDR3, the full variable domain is DTGVSQNPRHKITKRGQNVTFRCDPISEHNRLYWYRQTLGQGPEFLTYFQNEAQLEKSRLLSDRFSAERPKGSFSTLEIQRTEQGDSAMYLCASSPRGTASYEQYFGPGTRLTVT.

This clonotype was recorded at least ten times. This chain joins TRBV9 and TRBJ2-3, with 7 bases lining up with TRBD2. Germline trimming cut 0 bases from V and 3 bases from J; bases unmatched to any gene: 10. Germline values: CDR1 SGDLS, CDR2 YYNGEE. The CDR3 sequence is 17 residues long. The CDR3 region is CASSVEASGRGTDTQYF. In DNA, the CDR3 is TGTGCCAGCAGCGTAGAGGCTAGCGGAAGAGGGACAGATACGCAGTATTTT.

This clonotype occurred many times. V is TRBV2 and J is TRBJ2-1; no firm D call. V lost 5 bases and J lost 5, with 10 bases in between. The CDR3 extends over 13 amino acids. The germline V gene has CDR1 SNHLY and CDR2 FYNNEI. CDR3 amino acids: CASSIGANNEQFF. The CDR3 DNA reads TGTGCCAGCAGTATTGGTGCGAACAATGAGCAGTTCTTC.

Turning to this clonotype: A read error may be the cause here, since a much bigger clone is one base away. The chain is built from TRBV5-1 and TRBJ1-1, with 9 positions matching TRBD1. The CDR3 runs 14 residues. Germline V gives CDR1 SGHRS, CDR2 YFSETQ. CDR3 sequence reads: CASSKDRGRTEASF. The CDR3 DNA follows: TGCGCCAGCAGTAAGGACAGGGGACGCACTGAAGCTTCCTTT. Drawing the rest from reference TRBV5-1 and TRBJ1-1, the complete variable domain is KAGVTQTPRYLIKTRGQQVTLSCSPISGHRSVSWYQQTPGQGLQFLFEYFSETQRNKGNFPGRFSGRQFSNSRSEMNVSTLELGDSALYLCASSKDRGRTEASFGQGTRLTVV.

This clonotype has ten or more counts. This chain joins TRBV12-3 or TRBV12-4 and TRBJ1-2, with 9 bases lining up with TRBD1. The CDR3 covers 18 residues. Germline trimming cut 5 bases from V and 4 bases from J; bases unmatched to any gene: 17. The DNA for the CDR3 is TGTGCCAGCAGTGAATATGGACAGGGGACTTTCAGTTTCTATGGCTACACCTTC. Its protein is CASSEYGQGTFSFYGYTF.

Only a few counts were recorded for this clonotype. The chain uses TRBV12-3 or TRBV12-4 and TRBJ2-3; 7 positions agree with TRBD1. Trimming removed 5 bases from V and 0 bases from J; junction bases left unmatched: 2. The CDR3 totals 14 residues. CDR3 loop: CASSKTGSTDTQYF. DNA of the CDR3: TGTGCCAGCAGTAAGACAGGGAGCACAGATACGCAGTATTTT.

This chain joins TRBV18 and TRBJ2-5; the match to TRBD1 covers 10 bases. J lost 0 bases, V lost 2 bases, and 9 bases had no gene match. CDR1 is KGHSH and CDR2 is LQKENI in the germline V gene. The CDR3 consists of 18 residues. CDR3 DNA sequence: TGTGCCAGCTCACCATGGGGTCGACAGGGGGCGTACCAAGAGACCCAGTACTTC. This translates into CASSPWGRQGAYQETQYF. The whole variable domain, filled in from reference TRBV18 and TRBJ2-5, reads NAGVMQNPRHLVRRRGQEARLRCSPMKGHSHVYWYRQLPEEGLKFMVYLQKENIIDESGMPKERFSAEFPKEGPSILRIQQVVRGDSAAYFCASSPWGRQGAYQETQYFGPGTRLLVL.

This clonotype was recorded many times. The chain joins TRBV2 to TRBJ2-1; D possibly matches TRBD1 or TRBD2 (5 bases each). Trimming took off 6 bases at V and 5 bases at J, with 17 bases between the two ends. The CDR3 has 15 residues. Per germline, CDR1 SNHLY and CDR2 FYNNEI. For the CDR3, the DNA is TGTGCCAGCAGGACGACAGACGGGGAAAACAATGAGCAGTTCTTC. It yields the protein CASRTTDGENNEQFF.

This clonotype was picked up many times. CDR3 region: CASSWRGGTEAFF. The CDR3 DNA is TGTGCCAGTAGTTGGCGGGGAGGGACTGAAGCTTTCTTT. The gene calls are TRBV19 and TRBJ1-1; D gene unclear. V lost 5 bases, J lost 5 bases, and 12 bases lay in between. The CDR3 has 13 residues. The germline V gene encodes CDR1 LNHDA and CDR2 SQIVND (reference sequence).

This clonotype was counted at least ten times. The CDR3 reads CASSTYRAESYNEQFF. The CDR3 DNA reads TGTGCCAGCAGTACTTATCGGGCAGAATCATACAATGAGCAGTTCTTC. This sequence joins TRBV6-2 or TRBV6-3 and TRBJ2-1, with D uncertain. The V and J ends lost 5 bases and 4 bases respectively, with 18 bases between them. CDR3 length equals 16 residues. Germline-derived CDR1 and CDR2 are MNHEY and SVGEGT.

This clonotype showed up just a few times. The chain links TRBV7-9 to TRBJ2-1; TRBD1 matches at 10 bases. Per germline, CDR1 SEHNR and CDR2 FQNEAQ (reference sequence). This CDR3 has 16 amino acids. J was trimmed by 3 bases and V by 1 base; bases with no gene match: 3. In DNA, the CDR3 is TGTGCCAGCAGCTTAGGGGACAGGGGACTCTACAATGAGCAGTTCTTC. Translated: CASSLGDRGLYNEQFF.

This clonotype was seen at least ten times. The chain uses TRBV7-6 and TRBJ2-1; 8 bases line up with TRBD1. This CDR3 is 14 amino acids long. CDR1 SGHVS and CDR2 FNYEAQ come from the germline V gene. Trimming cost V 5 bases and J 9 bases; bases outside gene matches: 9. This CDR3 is CASSRQGFLSEQFF. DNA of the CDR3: TGTGCCAGCAGCCGACAGGGGTTTTTAAGTGAGCAGTTCTTC.

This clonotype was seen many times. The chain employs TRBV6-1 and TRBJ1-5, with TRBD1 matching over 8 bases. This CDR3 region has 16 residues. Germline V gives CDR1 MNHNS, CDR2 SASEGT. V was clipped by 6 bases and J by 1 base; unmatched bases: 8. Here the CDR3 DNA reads TGTGCCAGCAGGCCAACAGGGGGTAGAAGCAATCAGCCCCAGCATTTT. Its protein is CASRPTGGRSNQPQHF.

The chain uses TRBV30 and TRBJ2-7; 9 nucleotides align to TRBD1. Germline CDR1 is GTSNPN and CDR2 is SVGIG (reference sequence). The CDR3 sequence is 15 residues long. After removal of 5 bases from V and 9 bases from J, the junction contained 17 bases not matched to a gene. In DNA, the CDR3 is TGTGCCTGGCGTTTAGGACAGGGGATAATCGAGGGGCAGTACTTC. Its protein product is CAWRLGQGIIEGQYF. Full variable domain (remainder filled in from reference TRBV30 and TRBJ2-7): SQTIHQWPATLVQPVGSPLSLECTVEGTSNPNLYWYRQAAGRGLQLLFYSVGIGQISSEVPQNLSASRPQDRQFILSSKKLLLSDSGFYLCAWRLGQGIIEGQYFGPGTRLTVT.

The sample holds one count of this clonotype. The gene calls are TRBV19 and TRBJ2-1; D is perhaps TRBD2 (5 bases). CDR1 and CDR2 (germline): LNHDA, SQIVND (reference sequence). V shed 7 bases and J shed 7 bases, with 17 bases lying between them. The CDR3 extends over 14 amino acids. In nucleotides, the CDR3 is TGTGCCAGTAAAAGGGAAATGCTAGCTAATGAGCAGTTCTTC. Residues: CASKREMLANEQFF.

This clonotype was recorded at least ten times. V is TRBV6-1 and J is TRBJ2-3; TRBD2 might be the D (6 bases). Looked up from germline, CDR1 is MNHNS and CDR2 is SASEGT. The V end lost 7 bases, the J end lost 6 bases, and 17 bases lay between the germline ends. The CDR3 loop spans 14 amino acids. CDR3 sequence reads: CASTSGTGMDTQYF. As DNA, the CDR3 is TGTGCCAGCACCTCTGGGACTGGGATGGATACGCAGTATTTT.

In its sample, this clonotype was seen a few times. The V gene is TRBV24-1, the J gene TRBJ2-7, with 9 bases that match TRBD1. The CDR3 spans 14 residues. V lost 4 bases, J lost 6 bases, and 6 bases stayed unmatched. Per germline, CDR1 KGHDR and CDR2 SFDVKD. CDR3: CATSETGTGFEQYF. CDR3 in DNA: TGTGCCACCAGTGAAACCGGGACAGGGTTCGAGCAGTACTTC.

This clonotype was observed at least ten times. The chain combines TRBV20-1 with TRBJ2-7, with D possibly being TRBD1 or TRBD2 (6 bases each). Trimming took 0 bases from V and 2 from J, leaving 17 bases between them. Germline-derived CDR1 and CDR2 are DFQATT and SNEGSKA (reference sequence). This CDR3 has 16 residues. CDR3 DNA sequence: TGCAGTGCTAGAGATGGGGGGCGTGGCAAAACCTACGAGCAGTACTTC. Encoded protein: CSARDGGRGKTYEQYF.